These 32 T cell receptor beta chains originate from one sample sequenced in a study of blood T cell repertoires in COVID-19. Data came from immunoSEQ multiplex PCR; TCRdb stores just in-frame clones and leaves some out. The table includes fewer than 250,000 clones, around 83% detected once. The sequencing sample was made of peripheral blood. These receptors originate from a man between 45 and 60 years old with active or convalescent COVID-19.

This clone was seen only once. The CDR3 reads CASRQGAPSGNTIYF. In DNA form, the CDR3 reads TGCGCCAGCAGGCAGGGGGCACCCTCTGGAAACACCATATATTTT. The chain joins TRBV5-1 to TRBJ1-3; 8 bases align to TRBD1. CDR3 size: 15 residues. Germline V gene lookup returns CDR1 SGHRS and CDR2 YFSETQ. Trimming removed 5 bases from V and 0 bases from J; junction bases left unmatched: 4.

This clone was counted between two and nine times. The J gene is TRBJ1-2, the V gene TRBV10-3; 7 nucleotides match TRBD1. J lost 2 bases, V lost 7 bases, and 13 bases had no gene match. There are 16 residues in the CDR3. CDR1 ENHRY and CDR2 SYGVKD come from the germline V gene. The CDR3 DNA reads TGTGCCATCACCTCTCTCCCGACAGGGCCCAACTATGGCTACACCTTC. Translating it yields CAITSLPTGPNYGYTF.

The chain has TRBV5-1 and TRBJ1-2; TRBD1 is a possible D gene (5 bases). The CDR3 totals 14 residues. V gave up 0 bases and J gave up 2 bases, with 8 bases separating them. Germline CDR1 is SGHRS and CDR2 is YFSETQ. This chain's CDR3 is CASSLGTQNYGYTF. In DNA form, the CDR3 reads TGCGCCAGCAGCTTGGGGACACAGAACTATGGCTACACCTTC.

CDR3 sequence reads: CATSDGMGLAGGNEQFF. The CDR3 DNA reads as TGTGCCACCAGTGATGGAATGGGACTAGCGGGAGGCAATGAGCAGTTCTTC. The J gene is TRBJ2-1, the V gene TRBV24-1; 15 nucleotides match TRBD2. The CDR3 totals 17 residues. In germline, CDR1 is KGHDR, CDR2 SFDVKD. V lost 3 bases to trimming and J lost 6 bases; unmatched junction nucleotides: 5.

This rearrangement joins TRBV19 to TRBJ1-1; D is unclear. The CDR3 runs 15 residues. Germline-derived CDR1 and CDR2 are LNHDA and SQIVND (reference sequence). Between the trimmed V and J ends, which lost 5 bases and 4 bases, there was a span of 17 bases. Here the CDR3 DNA reads TGTGCCAGTAGTTACAGTCCCGGAGAGGGCACTGAAGCTTTCTTT. Translating it yields CASSYSPGEGTEAFF.

This chain uses TRBV5-1 with TRBJ1-1, with a tentative D call TRBD1 (6 bases). Trimming took off 0 bases at V and 8 bases at J, with 11 bases between the two ends. The germline CDR1 and CDR2 sequences are SGHRS and YFSETQ. CDR3 length: 13 residues. CDR3 amino acids: CASSLVGAVEAFF. In nucleotides, the CDR3 is TGCGCCAGCAGCTTGGTGGGGGCAGTGGAAGCTTTCTTT. Full variable domain (remainder filled in from reference TRBV5-1 and TRBJ1-1): KAGVTQTPRYLIKTRGQQVTLSCSPISGHRSVSWYQQTPGQGLQFLFEYFSETQRNKGNFPGRFSGRQFSNSRSEMNVSTLELGDSALYLCASSLVGAVEAFFGQGTRLTVV.

V is TRBV25-1 and J is TRBJ1-2, with D tentatively TRBD1 (5 bases). Germline V gene lookup returns CDR1 MGHDK and CDR2 SYGVNS. V shed 1 base and J shed 2 bases, with 11 bases lying between them. The CDR3 loop spans 15 amino acids. The CDR3 DNA is TGTGCCAGCAGTGAATTCGGGGGTGCGAACTATGGCTACACCTTC. This gives the protein CASSEFGGANYGYTF.

The chain joins TRBV12-3 or TRBV12-4 to TRBJ2-7; TRBD2 aligns across 7 bases. The CDR3 runs 11 residues. Trimming cost V 8 bases and J 7 bases; bases outside gene matches: 5. The CDR3 DNA sequence: TGTGCCAGCCTGCGGGAGCGAGAGCAGTACTTC. It specifies CASLREREQYF.

CDR3 sequence reads: CAISAQSNQPQHF. For the CDR3, the DNA is TGTGCCATCAGTGCACAGAGCAATCAGCCCCAGCATTTT. This rearrangement joins TRBV10-3 to TRBJ1-5; D unresolved. Trimming stripped 4 bases from V and 1 base from J, with 5 bases between. In germline, CDR1 is ENHRY, CDR2 SYGVKD. The CDR3 spans 13 residues.

The chain links TRBV7-8 to TRBJ1-2, with a weak D call TRBD1 (6 bases). The CDR3 length is 15 residues. V dropped 0 bases and J dropped 6 bases, with 14 bases sitting between them. Looked up from germline, CDR1 is SGHVS and CDR2 is FQNEAQ. The CDR3: CASSLAGRGIDGYTF. CDR3 in DNA: TGTGCCAGCAGCTTAGCGGGCAGGGGAATTGATGGCTACACCTTC.

This chain joins TRBV19 and TRBJ1-5; weak D call: TRBD1 (5 bases). Deletions cut 3 bases from V and 6 bases from J, with 18 bases between. This CDR3 is 16 amino acids long. CDR1 and CDR2 (germline): LNHDA, SQIVND (reference sequence). CDR3 coding DNA: TGTGCCAGTAGTATGGGAGGAGGGGTTGGGAGTCAGCCCCAGCATTTT. This sequence encodes CASSMGGGVGSQPQHF.

The gene calls are TRBV28 and TRBJ1-5, with D tentatively TRBD1 (5 bases). This CDR3 contains 15 residues. V was pared by 6 bases and J by 2 bases, with 14 bases between. Germline V gene sequence: CDR1 MDHEN, CDR2 SYDVKM. CDR3 nucleotide sequence: TGTGCCAGCAGCGTACAGGAAGTGGGCAATCAGCCCCAGCATTTT. Translating it yields CASSVQEVGNQPQHF.

This clone was seen a few times. The chain links TRBV11-3 to TRBJ2-7; 7 nucleotides align to TRBD1. J gave up 3 bases and V 5 bases, and 16 bases lay outside the gene matches. Germline-derived CDR1 and CDR2 are SGHNT and YENEEA. CDR3 length equals 17 residues. CDR3 nucleotide sequence: TGTGCCAGCAGCCTCCTAAACCCCGACAGGGATCGCTACGAGCAGTACTTC. It codes for CASSLLNPDRDRYEQYF.

The J gene is TRBJ2-1, the V gene TRBV5-5; 9 bases are shared with TRBD2. Trimming removed 0 bases from V and 4 bases from J; junction bases left unmatched: 5. The germline V gene encodes CDR1 SGHKS and CDR2 YYEKEE (reference sequence). The CDR3 extends over 16 amino acids. CDR3 sequence reads: CASSLALAGLYNEQFF. In DNA, the CDR3 is TGTGCCAGCAGCTTGGCTCTAGCGGGATTATACAATGAGCAGTTCTTC.

The chain couples TRBV15 to TRBJ2-2; 8 bases fit TRBD1. The CDR3 length is 18 residues. Germline trimming cut 1 base from V and 1 base from J; bases unmatched to any gene: 8. From germline, CDR1 is LNHNV and CDR2 YYDKDF (reference sequence). This CDR3 reads CATSRGPLGTGNTGELFF. CDR3 DNA: TGTGCCACCAGCAGAGGACCCCTCGGGACAGGGAACACCGGGGAGCTGTTTTTT.

The rearrangement joins TRBV5-1 to TRBJ2-1, with 8 bases identical to TRBD2. Per germline, CDR1 SGHRS and CDR2 YFSETQ. This CDR3 region has 14 residues. V lost 0 bases, J lost 7 bases, and 3 bases stayed unmatched. In DNA form, the CDR3 reads TGCGCCAGCAGCTTGGTTAGCGGGGTTAATGAGCAGTTCTTC. This gives the protein CASSLVSGVNEQFF.

The V gene is TRBV30, the J gene TRBJ2-5; TRBD1 matches at 7 bases. With V trimmed by 8 bases and J by 5 bases, 8 bases remained unmatched. The germline gives CDR1 GTSNPN, CDR2 SVGIG (reference sequence). The CDR3 has 12 residues. DNA of the CDR3: TGTGCCCGAACGACAGGGTCGGAGACCCAGTACTTC. Protein product: CARTTGSETQYF.

The rearrangement uses TRBV3-1 (or the pseudogene TRBV3-2) and TRBJ2-1; 11 bases line up with TRBD2. The CDR3 is 17 residues long. Germline assignment: CDR1 LGHDT and CDR2 YNNKEL (reference sequence). Trimming cost V 4 bases and J 4 bases; bases outside gene matches: 9. This chain's CDR3 is CASSRLAGGGVYNEQFF. The DNA for the CDR3 is TGTGCCAGCAGCCGCCTAGCGGGAGGAGGGGTTTACAATGAGCAGTTCTTC.

The table lists this clone with a few counts. The CDR3 coding sequence is TGTGCCAGCAGTCGCCGACAGGGGTTGGCGGTCCGCGGTCAGCCCCAGCATTTT. Amino acids: CASSRRQGLAVRGQPQHF. The V and J genes are TRBV28 and TRBJ1-5; 8 bases line up with TRBD1. The CDR3 has 18 residues. Germline CDR1 reads MDHEN; CDR2 reads SYDVKM. With 5 bases clipped from V and 6 bases from J, the junction kept 18 bases outside the gene matches.

This clone has just one count. The gene calls are TRBV5-4 and TRBJ2-5; D uncertain. The CDR3 sequence is 14 residues long. Trimming removed 0 bases from V and 3 bases from J, with 9 bases in between. Per germline, CDR1 SGHNT and CDR2 YYREEE (reference sequence). CDR3 bases: TGTGCCAGCAGCTTGGAACAGAGAGAAGAGACCCAGTACTTC. This codes for CASSLEQREETQYF.

The CDR3 nucleotides are TGTGCCAGCAGTCAGTCGACAGGGTCCGGCTACACCTTC. It yields the protein CASSQSTGSGYTF. The chain joins TRBV27 to TRBJ1-2; TRBD1 aligns across 7 bases. Germline V CDR1 and CDR2: MNHEY, SMNVEV (reference sequence). The CDR3 is 13 amino acids. The ends lost 5 bases at V and 8 bases at J; junction bases unmatched: 8.

The genes are TRBV5-4 and TRBJ2-6; D uncertain. The CDR3 is 15 amino acids. V was shortened by 2 bases and J by 0 bases, with 6 bases between the two germline ends. Germline loops: CDR1 SGHNT, CDR2 YYREEE (reference sequence). This chain's CDR3 is CASSFPGSGANVLTF. The CDR3, as DNA: TGTGCCAGCAGCTTCCCCGGCTCTGGGGCCAACGTCCTGACTTTC.

The chain couples TRBV19 to TRBJ1-5, with 10 bases matching TRBD1. The CDR3 has 15 residues. V gave up 6 bases and J gave up 4 bases; unmatched junction bases: 6. From germline, CDR1 is LNHDA and CDR2 SQIVND (reference sequence). The CDR3 loop is CASRPGQGRNQPQHF. The CDR3 DNA is TGTGCCAGTAGGCCGGGACAGGGGCGGAATCAGCCCCAGCATTTT.

This chain links TRBV30 with TRBJ1-4; D not certain. The germline CDR1 and CDR2 sequences are GTSNPN and SVGIG (reference sequence). The CDR3 is 13 amino acids. Trimming took 5 bases from V and 3 from J, leaving 10 bases between them. The CDR3 DNA reads as TGTGCCTGGGGGATCTGGCCTAATGAAAAACTGTTTTTT. This encodes CAWGIWPNEKLFF.

The J gene is TRBJ2-6, the V gene TRBV18; 8 bases align to TRBD2. From germline, CDR1 is KGHSH and CDR2 LQKENI. The CDR3 has 16 amino acids. V was pared by 6 bases and J by 5 bases, with 9 bases of the junction left unmatched. The CDR3 sequence: CASSSASGRWANVLTF. The CDR3 coding sequence is TGTGCCAGCTCTTCGGCCAGCGGGAGATGGGCCAACGTCCTGACTTTC.

This chain joins TRBV5-1 and TRBJ1-1, with D perhaps matching TRBD1 (6 bases). Trimming pared 4 bases from V and 7 bases from J, leaving 14 bases between. This CDR3 region has 13 residues. CDR1 is SGHRS and CDR2 is YFSETQ in the germline V gene. The CDR3 spells CASSLHRADEAFF. CDR3 sequence (DNA): TGCGCCAGCAGCCTCCACAGGGCTGATGAAGCTTTCTTT.

This chain links TRBV18 with TRBJ1-2; 7 bases are a match to TRBD1. Germline V gives CDR1 KGHSH, CDR2 LQKENI. The CDR3 totals 14 residues. The V segment lost 6 bases and the J segment 6 bases; nucleotides outside the gene matches: 10. CDR3 sequence: CASSPRQGMDGYTF. CDR3 sequence (DNA): TGTGCCAGCTCCCCCAGACAGGGTATGGATGGCTACACCTTC.

The gene calls are TRBV30 and TRBJ2-1, with TRBD2 identical over 13 bases. The CDR3 contains 15 residues. V was pared by 7 bases and J by 2 bases, with 5 bases of the junction left unmatched. Germline values: CDR1 GTSNPN, CDR2 SVGIG (reference sequence). DNA for the CDR3: TGTGCCTCTACCGGACTAGCGGGAGCCTACAATGAGCAGTTCTTC. It codes for CASTGLAGAYNEQFF.

The V and J genes are TRBV4-1 and TRBJ2-5, with TRBD1 as a possible D gene (5 bases). This CDR3 spans 13 amino acids. V was shortened by 1 base and J by 5 bases, with 8 bases between the two germline ends. Germline V gene sequence: CDR1 MGHRA, CDR2 YSYEKL. The CDR3 spells CASSQVQAETQYF. The CDR3 region has the DNA TGCGCCAGCAGCCAAGTACAGGCGGAGACCCAGTACTTC.

The DNA for the CDR3 is TGTGCCAGCAGTTTATTATGGCCCACGGGACAGGGGCGAGCGGGCTACACCTTC. It yields the protein CASSLLWPTGQGRAGYTF. The rearrangement joins TRBV27 to TRBJ1-2; 10 nucleotides agree with TRBD1. The germline V gene encodes CDR1 MNHEY and CDR2 SMNVEV (reference sequence). The CDR3 runs 18 residues. The trim removed 1 base at V and 8 bases at J, leaving 16 bases unmatched.

CDR3 sequence reads: CASSLGQNTEAFF. The CDR3 region has the DNA TGTGCCAGCAGTTTGGGACAGAACACTGAAGCTTTCTTT. This chain links TRBV6-5 with TRBJ1-1; tentatively, D is TRBD1 (6 bases). The length of the CDR3 is 13 residues. Per germline, CDR1 MNHEY and CDR2 SVGAGI. V shed 4 bases and J shed 1 base, with 7 bases lying between them.

The chain couples TRBV15 to TRBJ1-1, with no clear D. Deletions cut 1 base from V and 2 bases from J, with 14 bases between. Germline assignment: CDR1 LNHNV and CDR2 YYDKDF (reference sequence). The CDR3 runs 16 residues. The DNA of the CDR3 is TGTGCCACCAGCAGAGTCGCTCGCAGGACTAACACTGAAGCTTTCTTT. Its translation: CATSRVARRTNTEAFF.